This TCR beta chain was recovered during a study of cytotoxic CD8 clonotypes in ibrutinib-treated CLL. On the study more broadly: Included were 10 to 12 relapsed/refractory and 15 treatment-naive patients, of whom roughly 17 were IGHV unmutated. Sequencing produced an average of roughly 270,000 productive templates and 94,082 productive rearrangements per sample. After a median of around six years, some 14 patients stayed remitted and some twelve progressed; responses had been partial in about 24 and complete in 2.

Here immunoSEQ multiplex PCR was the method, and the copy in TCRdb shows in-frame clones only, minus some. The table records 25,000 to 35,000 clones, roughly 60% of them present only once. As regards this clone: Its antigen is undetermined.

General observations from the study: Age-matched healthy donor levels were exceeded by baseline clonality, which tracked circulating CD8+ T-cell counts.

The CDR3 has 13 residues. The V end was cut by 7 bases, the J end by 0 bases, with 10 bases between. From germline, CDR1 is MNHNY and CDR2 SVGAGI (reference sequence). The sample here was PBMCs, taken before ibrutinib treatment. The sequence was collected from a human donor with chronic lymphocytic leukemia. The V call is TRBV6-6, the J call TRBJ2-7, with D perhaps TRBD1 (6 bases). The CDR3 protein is CASKGDNSYEQYF. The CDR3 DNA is TGTGCCAGCAAGGGGGACAACTCCTACGAGCAGTACTTC.